The present entry profiles one T cell receptor (beta chain) with its context. Its cognate antigen is unknown. This specimen belongs to a study of siplizumab effects on memory and regulatory T cells. Findings and limits, study-wide: Researchers could map only a minor fraction of alloreactive clones to unstimulated subsets. Controls had around 25% Treg-derived mappable alloreactive CD4+ clones on average, versus around 64% with siplizumab.

The protocol was immunoSEQ multiplex PCR, while the TCRdb copy is restricted to in-frame clones and leaves out a portion. The data hold some 97,000 clones, with 75% to 95% observed a single time. The CDR3 sequence is 16 residues long. Source material: CD4+ T cells sorted from blood. The chain is built from TRBV12-2 and TRBJ2-3; the table's D call of TRBD1 was not tested on the DNA. TRBV12-2 counts as a pseudogene. This TCR was recovered from a human donor in good health. DNA of the CDR3: TGTGCAAGTCGCTTAGGCGACAGGGGGAGAACAGATACGCAGTATTTT. Translating gives CASRLGDRGRTDTQYF.